Listed below are T cell receptor beta chains from one sample, sequenced in a study of blood T cell repertoires in COVID-19. The data were produced by immunoSEQ multiplex PCR, yet TCRdb's version contains in-frame clones alone and is incomplete. The table lists roughly 240,000 clones, approximately 83% of them singletons, with 3% in the top ten. The sequencing input was peripheral blood. All receptors come from a woman in her twenties or thirties who had recovered from COVID-19. The CDR3 runs from the conserved cysteine through the conserved F or W. The D gene is left open where the match is weak. A clone size is listed for some rows: how often the clone was seen (once, few, many), or a class if it is expanded.

TRBV11-3,12,NA,TRBJ2-7,NA,TGTGCCAGCAGCGCTATACAGGGAATGCAGTACTTC,CASSAIQGMQYF
TRBV6-5,12,NA,TRBJ1-2,NA,TGTGCCAGCAGAAACAGGGATTATGGCTACACCTTC,CASRNRDYGYTF
TRBV27,15,NA,TRBJ2-1,TRBD2,TGTGCCAGCCGAACACTAGCGGGGGGGCACAATGAGCAGTTCTTC,CASRTLAGGHNEQFF
TRBV27,15,NA,TRBJ1-2,NA,TGTGCCAGCAGTCGGACCGGGGGGCCGTTGGATGGCTACACCTTC,CASSRTGGPLDGYTF
TRBV28,13,NA,TRBJ2-1,TRBD2,TGTGCCAGCAGTTTGAAGCGGGGGTCCTACCTGCTCTTC,CASSLKRGSYLLF
TRBV6-1,18,NA,TRBJ2-3,TRBD2,TGTGCCAGCAGTGAAGGGCTAGCGGGGGTGACTATCACAGATACGCAGTATTTT,CASSEGLAGVTITDTQYF
TRBV7-6,17,NA,TRBJ2-1,NA,TGTGCCAGCAGCTTAGCCCGAAGTGGACGGTCGGACAGCGAGCAGTTCTTC,CASSLARSGRSDSEQFF
TRBV18,16,NA,TRBJ1-5,NA,TGTGCCAGCTCACCTAACAGGGTGGGGAGCAATCAGCCCCAGCATTTT,CASSPNRVGSNQPQHF
TRBV4-3,17,NA,TRBJ2-3,TRBD1,TGCGCCAGCAGCCAAGAATTTGGGACAGTCAGCACAGATACGCAGTATTTT,CASSQEFGTVSTDTQYF
TRBV28,14,NA,TRBJ2-1,NA,TGTGCCAGCAGTTTTTCGGACACCTACAATGAGCAGTTCTTC,CASSFSDTYNEQFF
TRBV3-1/TRBV3-2,16,NA,TRBJ1-1,NA,TGTGCCAGCAGCCCGATCCCCCCCCCGGTGAACACTGAAGCTTTCTTT,CASSPIPPPVNTEAFF
TRBV7-6,15,few,TRBJ2-1,NA,TGTGCCAGCAGCTCGGGGGGCCGGGACTACAATGAGCAGTTCTTC,CASSSGGRDYNEQFF
TRBV25-1,15,NA,TRBJ1-6,NA,TGTGCCAGCAGTGATAGCCCGGGCTATAATTCACCCCTCCACTTT,CASSDSPGYNSPLHF
TRBV10-3,13,NA,TRBJ2-7,NA,TGTGCCATCAGTGAGTCTACAGGGTCCGAGCAGTACTTC,CAISESTGSEQYF
TRBV6-2/TRBV6-3,18,NA,TRBJ2-4,NA,TGTGCCAGCAGTCTACCTGGACACGACTTCTTGGTCAAAAACATTCAGTACTTC,CASSLPGHDFLVKNIQYF
TRBV11-2,15,NA,TRBJ2-7,NA,TGTGCCAGCAGCTTAGAAGTTCCCTCGGGCTACGAGCAGTACTTC,CASSLEVPSGYEQYF
TRBV21-1,13,NA,TRBJ2-2,NA,TGTGCCAACACAGGGGCCTGCACCGGGGAGCTGTTTTTT,CANTGACTGELFF
TRBV5-4,15,NA,TRBJ2-1,TRBD1,TGTGCCAGCAGTTACCGGGACAGGGTTGTCAATGAGCAGTTCTTC,CASSYRDRVVNEQFF
TRBV20-1,13,few,TRBJ2-1,NA,TGCAGTGCTAGTAGGCGGGGGCTCAATGAGCAGTTCTTC,CSASRRGLNEQFF
TRBV9,16,NA,TRBJ2-3,TRBD1,TGTGCCAGCAGCGTAAGATTTGGACAGGGGACAGATACGCAGTATTTT,CASSVRFGQGTDTQYF
TRBV9,12,NA,TRBJ2-3,NA,TGTGCCAGCAGGGAGGGTGCAGATACGCAGTATTTT,CASREGADTQYF
TRBV19,14,NA,TRBJ1-5,NA,TGTGCCAGTAGTATTTTTAATAGCAATCAGCCCCAGCATTTT,CASSIFNSNQPQHF
TRBV29-1,11,NA,TRBJ1-4,NA,TGCAGCGTGGACAGCGGTGAAAAACTGTTTTTT,CSVDSGEKLFF
TRBV4-2,16,once,TRBJ1-1,NA,TGTGCCAGCAGCCAAGAGTGGCGGGGCCCGAACACTGAAGCTTTCTTT,CASSQEWRGPNTEAFF
TRBV12-3/TRBV12-4,12,NA,TRBJ1-2,TRBD1,TGTGCCAGCAGTTACCCGGGACAGCAGGCTACCTTC,CASSYPGQQATF
TRBV5-5,15,NA,TRBJ1-1,TRBD1,TGTGCCAGCAGCTCCCCCACAGGGGATTACACTGAAGCTTTCTTT,CASSSPTGDYTEAFF
TRBV6-2/TRBV6-3,19,NA,TRBJ2-5,TRBD2,TGTGCCAGCAGTTCGATTTCCGGACTAGCGGGGGGGGCCAAAGAGACCCAGTACTTC,CASSSISGLAGGAKETQYF
TRBV2,14,NA,TRBJ1-6,NA,TGTGCCAGCACCGCGATAACAGGGAGTTCACCCCTCCACTTT,CASTAITGSSPLHF
TRBV3-1/TRBV3-2,18,NA,TRBJ2-3,TRBD2,TGTGCCAGCAGCCAAGACCTACTAGCGGGGACTAGCACAGATACGCAGTATTTT,CASSQDLLAGTSTDTQYF
TRBV5-1,13,NA,TRBJ1-1,NA,TGCGCCAGCAGCTCCCAGGGCAACACTGAAGCTTTCTTT,CASSSQGNTEAFF
TRBV20-1,14,NA,TRBJ1-2,NA,TGCAGTGCTAGTGTGCCACAGGTTTACTATGGCTACACCTTC,CSASVPQVYYGYTF
TRBV7-9,14,NA,TRBJ2-1,NA,TGTGCCATGGACAAGAAGAGCTCCTACAATGAGCAGTTCTTC,CAMDKKSSYNEQFF
TRBV27,14,NA,TRBJ1-1,NA,TGTGCCAGCAGCCCCATCCGGGGGAACACTGAAGCTTTCTTT,CASSPIRGNTEAFF
TRBV25-1,16,NA,TRBJ1-3,TRBD1,TGTGCCAGCAGTGACCTGGACAGGGGGACTGGAAACACCATATATTTT,CASSDLDRGTGNTIYF
TRBV2,14,NA,TRBJ2-7,TRBD1,TGTGCCAGCAGTGCCGGGACAGGGGTTTACGAGCAGTACTTC,CASSAGTGVYEQYF
TRBV7-9,15,NA,TRBJ2-7,NA,TGTGCCAGCAGCTTAAGTTCTCAAACCCCTCGGGAGCAGTACTTC,CASSLSSQTPREQYF
TRBV7-3,16,NA,TRBJ2-1,NA,TGTGCCAGCAGCTTAATTGCCGGGCAGGGAAGCGATGAGCAGTTCTTC,CASSLIAGQGSDEQFF
TRBV6-2/TRBV6-3,15,NA,TRBJ2-2,NA,TGTGCCAGCAGTTACCCAATAAACAGGGACCGGGAGCTGTTTTTT,CASSYPINRDRELFF
TRBV15,16,NA,TRBJ1-3,NA,TGTGCCACCAGCAGAGATTTGGAGTTCTCTGGAAACACCATATATTTT,CATSRDLEFSGNTIYF
TRBV7-6,15,NA,TRBJ2-5,NA,TGTGCCAGCAGCCTGCTGGACCATTCAGGGGAGACCCAGTACTTC,CASSLLDHSGETQYF
TRBV27,15,NA,TRBJ1-5,NA,TGTGCCAGCAGTCCCAACGGGGGTAGCAATCAGCCCCAGCATTTT,CASSPNGGSNQPQHF
TRBV7-9,13,NA,TRBJ2-2,NA,TGTGCCAGCAGCTTGGTTGGGCATTGGGAGCTGTTTTTT,CASSLVGHWELFF
TRBV7-2,15,NA,TRBJ1-2,NA,TGTGCCAGCAGCTTAACGGCAGGGGTGAACTATGGCTACACCTTC,CASSLTAGVNYGYTF
TRBV5-4,13,few,TRBJ1-2,NA,TGTGCCAGCAGCTTGGTGGCAGGGTATGGCTACACCTTC,CASSLVAGYGYTF
TRBV6-5,15,NA,TRBJ2-2,NA,TGTGCCAGCAGTTACTCTCATGGGGCCACCGGGGAGCTGTTTTTT,CASSYSHGATGELFF
TRBV18,15,NA,TRBJ2-7,NA,TGTGCCAGCTCACCTAACGGCGCGGGGGCCAACGAGCAGTACTTC,CASSPNGAGANEQYF
TRBV5-4,16,NA,TRBJ2-7,TRBD1,TGTGCCAGCAGCCCCGGACAGGGGGGAACATCCTACGAGCAGTACTTC,CASSPGQGGTSYEQYF
TRBV6-5,14,few,TRBJ2-7,NA,TGTGCCAGCAGTTTTGGCACTCCGAGGGACGAGCAGTACTTC,CASSFGTPRDEQYF
TRBV4-3,18,NA,TRBJ2-2,NA,TGCGCCAGCAGCCAAACCATAGGGGGCGCGGGGTGGACCGGGGAGCTGTTTTTT,CASSQTIGGAGWTGELFF